Reported below is one T cell receptor beta chain. Its antigen is not known. The data originate from a study of blood T cells in healthy people across ages. Findings and limits, study-wide: PBMCs left unsorted prevented a conclusive naive versus antigen-experienced comparison. A strong correlation between TCR beta diversity and naive T cell percentage was seen. There was no known CMV status for donors, so expanded clonotype changes were possibly confounded.

V lost 5 bases to trimming and J lost 5 bases, with 10 bases between them. Per the germline V gene, CDR1 is DFQATT and CDR2 is SNEGSKA (reference sequence). The CDR3 extends over 12 amino acids. Through a sample-barcoded 5' primer and a J-beta primer mix, a second PCR was run for roughly 6 to 11 cycles. TCRdb re-analysed the 5' RACE reads in MiXCR, keeping a single row per CDR3 protein. The sample includes 1 million to 1.2 million distinct CDR3 sequences, approximately 38% of them seen just once. The source of this sequence is a man aged 18 to 30 in good health. Sequenced material: blood. This chain joins TRBV20-1 and TRBJ1-5, with D uncertain. CDR3 region: CSAWGTDQPQHF. The CDR3 DNA follows: TGCAGTGCTTGGGGAACCGATCAGCCCCAGCATTTT.